What follows are 5 T cell receptor beta chains derived from one specimen sequenced in a study of breast tumors, draining lymph nodes, adjacent tissues. The lymph nodes were axillary draining lymph nodes from breast cancer patients. A single record per CDR3 protein comes from TCRdb applying MiXCR to the multiplex PCR reads. The sample carries under 150,000 distinct CDR3 sequences, 21% recorded once. The sequenced sample consisted of axillary lymph node tissue. The receptors were gathered from a female donor with breast cancer. Some clones in this sample may be carry-over from other donors' samples.

This clonotype came up many times. V and J are TRBV2 and TRBJ1-5; TRBD1 matches 7 bases. This CDR3 region has 14 residues. Unmatched junction bases numbered 2, after V lost 4 bases and J lost 2 bases. Germline CDR1 reads SNHLY; CDR2 reads FYNNEI. The CDR3 nucleotides read TGTGCCAGCAGTGGGCAGGGGGGCAATCAGCCCCAGCATTTT. Encoded protein: CASSGQGGNQPQHF.

This clonotype has only a few counts. The junction and the germline gene differ at one end; a read error may be behind it. The rearrangement joins TRBV11-2 to TRBJ2-1; 10 bases fit TRBD2. The V gene's germline CDR1 is SGHAT and CDR2 FQNNGV. The CDR3 covers 18 residues. CDR3 nucleotides: TGTGCCGGCAGCTCCTTGGGCAGGGGTGCTAGCGGGAGATCGGAGCAGTTCTTC. This translates into CAGSSLGRGASGRSEQFF. Drawing the rest from reference TRBV11-2 and TRBJ2-1, the complete variable domain is EAGVAQSPRYKIIEKRQSVAFWCNPISGHATLYWYQQILGQGPKLLIQFQNNGVVDDSQLPKDRFSAERLKGVDSTLKIQPAKLEDSAVYLCAGSSLGRGASGRSEQFFGPGTRLTVL.

This clonotype has ten or more counts. The genes are TRBV6-1 and TRBJ2-7; 10 bases align to TRBD2. The junction had 3 bases not matched to a gene; V was cut back by 4 bases and J by 3 bases. Germline CDR1 and CDR2: MNHNS and SASEGT. The CDR3 runs to 14 residues. CDR3 in amino acids: CASSASGRDYEQYF. Written as DNA, the CDR3 is TGTGCCAGCAGTGCCAGCGGGAGGGACTACGAGCAGTACTTC.

This clonotype was counted between two and nine times. This chain links TRBV27 with TRBJ2-7; no clear D. The CDR3 contains 14 residues. The germline CDR1 and CDR2 sequences are MNHEY and SMNVEV (reference sequence). Deletions cut 4 bases from V and 3 bases from J, with 13 bases between. The CDR3 DNA follows: TGTGCCAGCAGTTACCGATCGGGCTTCTACGAGCAGTACTTC. It specifies CASSYRSGFYEQYF.

J is TRBJ2-3 and V is TRBV28; 7 bases are shared with TRBD2. The CDR3 runs 18 residues. Germline V CDR1 and CDR2: MDHEN, SYDVKM. With V trimmed by 5 bases and J by 4 bases, 18 bases remained unmatched. The CDR3 reads CASSLLWLGGRIADTQYF. CDR3 DNA sequence: TGTGCCAGCAGTCTCCTTTGGCTAGGCGGGAGAATCGCAGATACGCAGTATTTT.